This T cell receptor beta chain was identified in a study of glioma-infiltrating T cells. The CDR3 runs 15 residues. The trim removed 5 bases at V and 4 bases at J, leaving 10 bases unmatched. Germline V gives CDR1 DFQATT, CDR2 SNEGSKA (reference sequence). Comment on this clonotype: With a much larger clone just one base away, this may be a read error. No conserved phenylalanine or tryptophan is present at the end of the CDR3, so a read error is the likely explanation.

Using RNA template, CDR3s of TCR alpha and beta were amplified with iRepertoire arm-PCR. TCRdb re-derived calls from the multiplex PCR reads in MiXCR, one entry per CDR3 protein. Of about 180,000 distinct CDR3 sequences in the sample, around 42% were seen once. The sample consisted of glioma tissue, nonneoplastic brain tissue, or PBMCs (not recorded which). J is TRBJ2-5 and V is TRBV20-1; TRBD1 matches 10 bases. This clonotype originated in a human donor with low-grade glioma or glioblastoma, undergoing nonglioma brain surgery, or in good health (not recorded which). CDR3 sequence reads: CSALPPGTGVETQYL. The CDR3, as DNA: TGCAGTGCTTTACCCCCCGGGACAGGGGTAGAGACCCAGTACCTC.